These 28 T cell receptor beta chains came from one sample sequenced in a study of blood T cells in healthy people across ages. For the second PCR, which ran for about 6 to 11 cycles, a sample-barcoded 5' primer and a J-beta primer mix were used. Using its own MiXCR run on the 5' RACE reads, TCRdb lists one record per CDR3 protein. The sample holds some 920,000 distinct CDR3 sequences, just over 50% seen once. The sample consisted of blood. The receptors come from an older woman in good health.

This clonotype came up a few times. This chain uses TRBV5-1 with TRBJ2-1; 8 positions agree with TRBD2. The junction had 13 bases not matched to a gene; V was cut back by 1 base and J by 13 bases. This CDR3 spans 15 amino acids. CDR1 is SGHRS, CDR2 YFSETQ, per germline. The CDR3 bases are TGCGCCAGCAGCTTGAGTGTGACGCGGGAGGAGACCCAGTTCTTC. This codes for CASSLSVTREETQFF.

J is TRBJ1-2 and V is TRBV30, with no clear D. CDR1 is GTSNPN and CDR2 is SVGIG in the germline V gene (reference sequence). This CDR3 is built from 13 residues. Trimming stripped 1 base from V and 8 bases from J, with 14 bases between. CDR3 nucleotides: TGTGCCTGGAGTGGAGCCCTTGACTGGGGCTACACCTTC. This sequence encodes CAWSGALDWGYTF.

The chain has TRBV4-1 and TRBJ2-3; 10 bases agree with TRBD2. V lost 1 base and J lost 2; bases outside the gene matches: 12. This CDR3 spans 19 amino acids. Germline CDR1 is MGHRA and CDR2 is YSYEKL. The CDR3 coding sequence is TGCGCCAGCAGCCAAGGACTAGCGGGCATTACGACTGACACAGATACGCAGTATTTT. It translates to CASSQGLAGITTDTDTQYF.

The chain employs TRBV28 and TRBJ2-7; TRBD2 agrees at 9 bases. Losses at the gene ends were 9 bases for V and 4 bases for J; bases not matched to a gene: 7. The CDR3 consists of 13 residues. Per germline, CDR1 MDHEN and CDR2 SYDVKM. The CDR3 loop is CASGAGGVYEQYF. CDR3 coding DNA: TGTGCCAGTGGAGCGGGAGGAGTGTACGAGCAGTACTTC.

This chain connects TRBV4-1 to TRBJ2-1, with D possibly being TRBD1 (5 bases). The CDR3 sequence is 14 residues long. CDR1 is MGHRA and CDR2 is YSYEKL in the germline V gene. Trimming took off 0 bases at V and 7 bases at J, with 10 bases between the two ends. This chain's CDR3 is CASSQDLGPNEQFF. In DNA form, the CDR3 reads TGCGCCAGCAGCCAAGATCTGGGGCCTAATGAGCAGTTCTTC.

For this clonotype: At one end the junction does not follow the germline gene, possibly because of a read error. This sequence joins TRBV28 and TRBJ2-4; the D is unclear. The closer fit of TRBJ2-7 to the DNA end suggests the J call may be wrong. The CDR3 is 12 residues long. Germline V lookup: CDR1 MDHEN, CDR2 SYDVKM. CDR3 loop: CASSLNMYEQYF. CDR3 coding DNA: TGCGCCAGCAGTCTGAACATGTACGAGCAGTACTTC.

The DNA for the CDR3 is TGTGCCAGCAGCAAAGCGCTTTTGCCTTTAAAGGGCAAAAACATTCAGTACTTC. It yields the protein CASSKALLPLKGKNIQYF. The chain combines TRBV21-1 with TRBJ2-4. TRBV21-1 is a pseudogene. The CDR3 length is 18 residues.

The chain carries TRBV7-2 and TRBJ2-3; no clear D. V lost 3 bases, J lost 0 bases, and 10 bases lay in between. Germline CDR1 and CDR2: SGHTA and FQGNSA. This CDR3 comprises 15 residues. CDR3 in DNA: TGTGCCAGCAGCTTTGCCCCTACTAGCACAGATACGCAGTATTTT. It translates to CASSFAPTSTDTQYF.

The chain is built from TRBV4-1 and TRBJ1-5, with 7 positions matching TRBD1. Looked up from germline, CDR1 is MGHRA and CDR2 is YSYEKL. J gave up 2 bases and V 2 bases, and 15 bases lay outside the gene matches. This CDR3 contains 19 residues. For the CDR3, the DNA is TGCGCCAGCAGCCAACTGTACAGACAGGGAAAACAAGGCAATCAGCCCCAGCATTTT. This gives the protein CASSQLYRQGKQGNQPQHF.

This chain joins TRBV5-1 and TRBJ2-5; tentative D call: TRBD2 (5 bases). Per the germline V gene, CDR1 is SGHRS and CDR2 is YFSETQ. V shed 3 bases and J shed 13 bases, with 25 bases lying between them. The CDR3 spans 15 residues. The CDR3 sequence is CASSSEGSVAYELYF. The DNA of the CDR3 is TGCGCCAGCAGCTCCGAGGGCAGCGTAGCCTACGAGCTGTACTTC.

The chain carries TRBV12-3 or TRBV12-4 and TRBJ2-1, with TRBD2 matching over 7 bases. V dropped 4 bases and J dropped 9; count of bases not matched to a gene: 15. The CDR3 extends over 16 amino acids. This CDR3 reads CASSSVGGVLNGEQFF. Written as DNA, the CDR3 is TGTGCCAGCAGTTCCGTTGGGGGGGTTTTGAACGGTGAGCAGTTCTTC.

V is TRBV28 and J is TRBJ2-1, with a possible D match to TRBD1 (6 bases). CDR1 MDHEN and CDR2 SYDVKM come from the germline V gene. Between the trimmed V and J ends, which lost 6 bases and 6 bases, there was a span of 18 bases. This CDR3 is 15 amino acids long. The CDR3 DNA follows: TGTGCCAGCAGGGCTTCGACAGGCTGGGGCAATGAGCAGTTCTTC. Its translation: CASRASTGWGNEQFF.

This clonotype has only one observation. The chain employs TRBV7-2 and TRBJ2-1; D not resolved. Germline-derived CDR1 and CDR2 are SGHTA and FQGNSA. This CDR3 is 14 amino acids long. V dropped 3 bases and J dropped 10 bases, with 16 bases sitting between them. This chain's CDR3 is CASSLNLIVDEQFF. The CDR3 DNA reads as TGTGCCAGCAGCTTGAACCTTATAGTGGACGAGCAGTTCTTC. Supplemented by reference TRBV7-2 and TRBJ2-1, the full variable domain reads GAGVSQSPSNKVTEKGKDVELRCDPISGHTALYWYRQSLGQGLEFLIYFQGNSAPDKSGLPSDRFSAERTGGSVSTLTIQRTQQEDSAVYLCASSLNLIVDEQFFGPGTRLTVL.

Concerning this clonotype: The DNA is left out, because the CDR3 cannot be placed on it with certainty; the CDR3 is given as TCRdb lists it. This chain joins TRBV28 and TRBJ2-4; TRBD2, the table's D call, lacks a check against the DNA. The CDR3 is 16 amino acids long, termini counted. From germline, CDR1 is MDHEN and CDR2 SYDVKM. The CDR3 here is CASSSSASGGPYEQYF.

This clonotype was counted many times. The rearrangement uses TRBV29-1 and TRBJ2-3; a weak D match, TRBD2 (5 bases). In germline, CDR1 is SQVTM, CDR2 ANQGSEA. The CDR3 is 13 amino acids. V lost 4 bases, J lost 1 base, and 9 bases lay in between. The CDR3 coding sequence is TGCAGCGTTGGGGAGTTAGGCACAGATACGCAGTATTTT. Translating it yields CSVGELGTDTQYF.

This clonotype was seen a few times. The chain uses TRBV21-1 and TRBJ2-3. TRBV21-1 is a recognized pseudogene. The CDR3 contains 15 residues. CDR3 residues: CASSSWRLRTDTQYF. In nucleotides, the CDR3 is TGTGCCAGCAGCAGCTGGCGGTTACGCACAGATACGCAGTATTTT.

There are a few counts of this clonotype. The V call is TRBV11-1, the J call TRBJ1-2, with 11 bases aligning to TRBD1. The J segment lost 5 bases and the V segment lost 3 bases, leaving 29 bases of the junction unmatched. The germline gives CDR1 SGHAT, CDR2 FQDESV (reference sequence). There are 23 residues in the CDR3. The CDR3 sequence: CASSFRETPSKLRDRGGSYGYTF. The CDR3, as DNA: TGTGCCAGCAGCTTTAGAGAGACCCCCTCAAAACTCCGGGACAGGGGGGGATCGTATGGCTACACCTTC.

This clonotype appeared a few times. The V call is TRBV12-3 or TRBV12-4, the J call TRBJ2-1, with a possible D match to TRBD1 (7 bases). V shed 5 bases and J shed 6 bases, with 20 bases lying between them. The CDR3 covers 16 residues. CDR3 loop: CASSPGGGGARNEQFF. The CDR3 DNA follows: TGTGCCAGCAGTCCTGGCGGAGGGGGCGCCCGCAATGAGCAGTTCTTC.

A note on this clonotype: Since a much larger clone is just one base distant, this may be a read error. The chain joins TRBV7-2 to TRBJ2-4; 7 bases map to TRBD1. The better agreement between TRBJ2-7 and the DNA end casts doubt on the J call. There are 12 residues in the CDR3. The germline V gene encodes CDR1 SGHTA and CDR2 FQGNSA. CDR3 coding DNA: TGTGCCAGCAGCTCGACAGGGCGCGAGCAGTACTTC. Translating it yields CASSSTGREQYF.

V gene TRBV12-3 or TRBV12-4 combines with J gene TRBJ2-7; D tentatively reads TRBD1 or TRBD2 (5 bases each). There are 13 residues in the CDR3. With 8 bases removed from V and 2 bases from J, the gap between germline ends came to 13 bases. The CDR3 sequence: CASGTTDTYEQYF. The CDR3 DNA reads TGTGCCAGCGGGACGACAGATACCTACGAGCAGTACTTC.

The V and J genes are TRBV4-1 and TRBJ2-2; 9 nucleotides match TRBD1. The germline CDR1 and CDR2 sequences are MGHRA and YSYEKL. The CDR3 totals 16 residues. Unmatched junction bases numbered 3, after V lost 1 base and J lost 3 bases. CDR3 in amino acids: CASSQVWTGDTGELFF. The CDR3 nucleotides are TGCGCCAGCAGCCAAGTATGGACAGGGGACACCGGGGAGCTGTTTTTT.

The sample holds a few counts of this clonotype. The chain recombines TRBV12-3 or TRBV12-4 with TRBJ2-1; D gene uncertain. Deletions cut 5 bases from V and 10 bases from J, with 12 bases between. The CDR3 has 12 residues. The CDR3: CASSILGREQFF. The CDR3, as DNA: TGTGCCAGCAGTATCCTTGGAAGGGAGCAGTTCTTC.

The chain couples TRBV29-1 to TRBJ2-1, with 10 bases lining up with TRBD1. Germline V gene sequence: CDR1 SQVTM, CDR2 ANQGSEA. The V segment lost 5 bases and the J segment 10 bases; nucleotides outside the gene matches: 8. This CDR3 spans 13 amino acids. The CDR3 nucleotides read TGCAGCGTTAGGGGACAGGGGAAGCAAGAGCAGTTCTTC. It is translated as CSVRGQGKQEQFF.

This clonotype was observed once. This rearrangement joins TRBV4-2 to TRBJ2-7; 15 bases line up with TRBD2. V shed 3 bases, J shed 0 bases, and the junction held 3 bases outside the gene matches. Germline V lookup: CDR1 LGHNA, CDR2 YNFKEQ. CDR3 length: 17 residues. The CDR3 sequence: CASSHGLAGGPSYEQYF. For the CDR3, the DNA is TGTGCCAGCAGCCATGGACTAGCGGGAGGGCCCTCCTACGAGCAGTACTTC.

In this sample, this clonotype turned up a few times. The chain employs TRBV4-2 and TRBJ2-5; 7 nucleotides line up with TRBD2. The germline CDR1 and CDR2 sequences are LGHNA and YNFKEQ. The CDR3 totals 15 residues. The V and J ends lost 0 bases and 3 bases, in that order; junction bases with no gene match: 4. For the CDR3, the DNA is TGTGCCAGCAGCCAAGATGAGAGCGGGGAAGAGACCCAGTACTTC. It codes for CASSQDESGEETQYF.

The rearrangement links TRBV29-1 to TRBJ2-3, with TRBD2 identical over 14 bases. The germline V gene encodes CDR1 SQVTM and CDR2 ANQGSEA. V shed 4 bases and J 4 bases; nucleotides not matched to a gene: 1. There are 14 residues in the CDR3. CDR3 coding DNA: TGCAGCGTTGGGACTAGCGGGAGGTCAGATACGCAGTATTTT. This gives the protein CSVGTSGRSDTQYF.

The rearrangement joins TRBV29-1 to TRBJ2-7; D is tentatively TRBD1 or TRBD2 (5 bases each). CDR1 and CDR2 (germline): SQVTM, ANQGSEA. V lost 7 bases, J lost 3 bases, and 13 bases lay in between. This CDR3 contains 12 residues. The CDR3 sequence: CSARDGLYEQYF. The CDR3 DNA is TGCAGCGCCCGGGACGGACTCTACGAGCAGTACTTC.

The chain recombines TRBV27 with TRBJ2-7, with 8 positions matching TRBD2. Germline assignment: CDR1 MNHEY and CDR2 SMNVEV (reference sequence). The CDR3 covers 13 residues. V lost 5 bases and J lost 12; bases outside the gene matches: 12. The CDR3 is CASSPTGGGILYF. For the CDR3, the DNA is TGTGCCAGCAGTCCTACGGGAGGGGGGATCCTGTACTTC.